These 10 T cell receptor beta chains were sequenced from one sample in a study of T cell responses to AZD1222 COVID-19 vaccine. Clones were sequenced by immunoSEQ multiplex PCR, and TCRdb holds only the in-frame ones, with some missing. Counted here are more than 75,000 clones, more than 85% occurring once; the ten biggest clones make up approximately 7.5%. The input for sequencing was peripheral blood, taken on day 0 of AZD1222 vaccination. The receptor source for this set is an adult in good health.

The chain combines TRBV5-4 with TRBJ1-6; D gene uncertain. Germline values: CDR1 SGHNT, CDR2 YYREEE (reference sequence). This CDR3 is built from 13 residues. With 0 bases removed from V and 7 bases from J, the gap between germline ends came to 5 bases. The CDR3 DNA follows: TGTGCCAGCAGCTTGGATGAGAATTCACCCCTCCACTTT. This sequence encodes CASSLDENSPLHF.

J is TRBJ2-7 and V is TRBV11-3, with a possible D match to TRBD1 (5 bases). CDR3 length: 15 amino acids. Trimming left V 5 bases short and J 4 bases short, with 18 bases between. Germline V gives CDR1 SGHNT, CDR2 YENEEA. Written as DNA, the CDR3 is TGTGCCAGCAGCCTCCGAGCAGGGCTGTCGTACGAGCAGTACTTC. It yields the protein CASSLRAGLSYEQYF.

This rearrangement joins TRBV7-9 to TRBJ1-5; the D gene is possibly TRBD1 (6 bases). From germline, CDR1 is SEHNR and CDR2 FQNEAQ (reference sequence). The CDR3 spans 14 residues. V was pared by 4 bases and J by 1 base, with 8 bases between. In nucleotides, the CDR3 is TGTGCCAGCAGCTCCGACAGGAGCAATCAGCCCCAGCATTTT. It specifies CASSSDRSNQPQHF.

V usage is TRBV7-8 and J usage is TRBJ1-1; 7 bases map to TRBD1. CDR3 length: 18 residues. The V and J ends lost 2 bases and 1 base, in that order; junction bases with no gene match: 13. Looked up from germline, CDR1 is SGHVS and CDR2 is FQNEAQ. This chain's CDR3 is CASSLRNEIRGQNTEAFF. The CDR3 nucleotides read TGTGCCAGCAGCTTAAGGAATGAAATTAGGGGGCAGAACACTGAAGCTTTCTTT.

The chain employs TRBV6-5 and TRBJ2-1; 9 bases map to TRBD2. Germline values: CDR1 MNHEY, CDR2 SVGAGI. The CDR3 spans 15 residues. J gave up 5 bases and V 7 bases, and 9 bases lay outside the gene matches. CDR3 in DNA: TGTGCCAGCACCTTTAGCGGGGGCCTCAACAATGAGCAGTTCTTC. Translating it yields CASTFSGGLNNEQFF.

The rearrangement uses TRBV7-2 and TRBJ2-1, with 8 bases lining up with TRBD2. The CDR3 runs to 16 residues. CDR1 is SGHTA and CDR2 is FQGNSA in the germline V gene. With 2 bases clipped from V and 2 bases from J, the junction kept 5 bases outside the gene matches. The CDR3 bases are TGTGCCAGCAGCTTATCCCCAGCGGGAGCCTACAATGAGCAGTTCTTC. Translating gives CASSLSPAGAYNEQFF.

CDR3 sequence reads: CASSPTSSGNTIYF. In DNA, the CDR3 is TGCGCCAGCAGCCCCACGAGCTCTGGAAACACCATATATTTT. V gene TRBV5-1 combines with J gene TRBJ1-3; D is ambiguous. The V gene's germline CDR1 is SGHRS and CDR2 YFSETQ. Trimming pared 4 bases from V and 0 bases from J, leaving 8 bases between. The CDR3 is made up of 14 amino acids.

The chain carries TRBV6-4 and TRBJ2-1; D might be TRBD2 (6 bases). The V end lost 4 bases, the J end lost 7 bases, and 14 bases lay between the germline ends. CDR3 size: 14 residues. Per germline, CDR1 MRHNA and CDR2 SNTAGT. The CDR3 loop is CASSVLAASNEQFF. The CDR3 bases are TGTGCCAGCAGTGTACTAGCTGCCTCGAATGAGCAGTTCTTC.

The chain couples TRBV3-1 (or the pseudogene TRBV3-2) to TRBJ2-1; possibly TRBD2 for D (7 bases). Trimming removed 1 base from V and 10 bases from J, with 20 bases in between. This CDR3 spans 16 amino acids. From germline, CDR1 is LGHDT and CDR2 YNNKEL (reference sequence). CDR3 sequence: CASSQGWKGGGMEQFF. For the CDR3, the DNA is TGTGCCAGCAGCCAAGGGTGGAAAGGGGGGGGCATGGAGCAGTTCTTC.

This chain connects TRBV4-1 to TRBJ2-2; D not resolved. Germline V lookup: CDR1 MGHRA, CDR2 YSYEKL. This CDR3 has 15 amino acids. Trimming shortened V by 1 base and J by 6 bases, and 12 bases separated the two germline ends. CDR3 sequence reads: CASSQGRVIPGELFF. The CDR3 DNA sequence: TGCGCCAGCAGCCAAGGAAGGGTGATTCCCGGGGAGCTGTTTTTT.